Sequencing of this T cell receptor (beta chain) was carried out in a study of OX40 agonist ivuxolimab in advanced cancers. At the level of the whole study: Ivuxolimab was an agonistic, fully human IgG2 monoclonal antibody directed against OX40 (CD134), a costimulatory receptor. Intravenous ivuxolimab was administered to patients every 2 weeks at six dose levels: 0.01, 0.1, 0.3, 1.5, 3 and 10 mg/kg. Among the 50 to 55 dose-escalation patients, around 20 had hepatocellular carcinoma, roughly 15 melanoma, 9 renal cell carcinoma and 9 head and neck cancer. In the dose-escalation cohort, around four fifths of patients were male, and the mean age was roughly 60 years with a range of roughly 20 to 79. Prior anti-PD-1, anti-PD-L1 or anti-CTLA-4 therapy was permitted, and 40% to 50% of dose-escalation patients had received checkpoint inhibitors. Partial responses were achieved by three dose-escalation patients, of whom one had hepatocellular carcinoma and two had cutaneous melanoma. Peripheral TCRbeta sequencing aimed to test whether ivuxolimab altered TCR sequence diversity and caused clonal T-cell expansion. The paper covers the monotherapy dose-escalation part of the phase I ivuxolimab trial, which included N of about 50 patients. Study-wide conclusions, independent of this receptor: The antigen specificity of the clonally expanded peripheral T cells was not determined. On average, CD8+ T cells showed more expanded clones than CD4+ T cells after ivuxolimab. In the 0.1-3.0 mg/kg groups, partial responders had among the lowest normalized peripheral clonal expansion, particularly in CD8+ T cells. At doses of 0.1 to 3.0 mg/kg, clonal expansion of both CD4+ and CD8+ T cells in blood was seen between baseline and week 6. Low levels of normalized T-cell clonal expansion were also seen in some nonresponding patients.

Patients with a history of autoimmune disease or receiving systemic immunosuppression were excluded from the trial. Peripheral blood for TCR sequencing was drawn from every dose cohort at baseline, at cycle 4 day 1 and at cycle 7 day 1. The samples were taken from a phase I, first-in-human, multicenter, open-label dose-escalation trial of ivuxolimab. Adults with locally advanced or metastatic melanoma, renal cell carcinoma, hepatocellular carcinoma or head and neck squamous cell carcinoma were enrolled in the trial. Before TCR sequencing, CD4+ T cells and CD8+ T cells from peripheral blood were sorted into separate populations. About this clone: No cognate antigen has been identified for it. No base-level quality is on record; no much larger clone is a single base apart.

Trimming takes 5 bases off V and 0 bases off J; junction bases not matched to a gene: 12. The germline V gene encodes CDR1 SGHAT and CDR2 FQNNGV. Reading from cysteine to phenylalanine, the CDR3 counts 17 amino acids. The read is trimmed to its CDR3 DNA, 51 bases read in frame from base 1. Genomic DNA was extracted from sorted cells for sequencing of the TCRbeta CDR3 region. The immunoSEQ Assay was used for sequencing of TCRbeta CDR3 regions. TCRdb took this table from immuneACCESS and kept in-frame rearrangements with V and J called. Such tables lack part of the clones; where checked against another copy, unresolved V genes explain under half of the gap, and the rest is unexplained. This sample lists approximately 63,000 clones; over 75% were detected once. The biggest ten clones account for 5.5% to 8% of the sample.

The rearrangement combines TRBV11-2 with TRBJ1-2; 7 central nucleotides agree with TRBD1. The sequence derives from an adult with an advanced solid tumor such as melanoma, head and neck, liver or kidney cancer. Here the sequenced sample was CD4+ or CD8+ T cells sorted from blood, taken in a trial of the OX40 agonist ivuxolimab. The bases read TGTGCCAGCAGCCGTCACAGGGGCCTTATAGCTAACTATGGCTACACCTTC. Its amino acids are CASSRHRGLIANYGYTF.